This TCR beta chain was sequenced during a study of control samples from healthy donors and cancer patients. CDR1 and CDR2 from the germline V gene are MNHNY and SVGAGI (reference sequence). Deletions cut 5 bases from V and 8 bases from J, with 15 bases between. The CDR3 runs 14 residues. Assay used: immunoSEQ multiplex PCR; TCRdb lists only in-frame clones, some missing. The data contain about 40,000 clones, about 90% of them singletons. The source is a woman in her forties or fifties in good health. The J gene is TRBJ1-4, the V gene TRBV6-6; D uncertain. Sequencing input: blood. CDR3 nucleotides: TGTGCCAGCAGTCGGGCCCCACCGGGGGAAAAACTGTTTTTT. It codes for CASSRAPPGEKLFF.